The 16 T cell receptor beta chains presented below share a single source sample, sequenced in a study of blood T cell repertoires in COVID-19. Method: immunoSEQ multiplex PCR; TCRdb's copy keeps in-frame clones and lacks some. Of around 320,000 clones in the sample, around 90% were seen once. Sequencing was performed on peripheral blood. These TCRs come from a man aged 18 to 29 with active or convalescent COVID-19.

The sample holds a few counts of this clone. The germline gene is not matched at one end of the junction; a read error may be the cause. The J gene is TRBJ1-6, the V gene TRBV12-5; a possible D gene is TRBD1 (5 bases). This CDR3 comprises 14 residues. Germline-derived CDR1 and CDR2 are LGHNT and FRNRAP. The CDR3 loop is CASAFRGYDSPLHF. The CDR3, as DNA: TGTGCTAGTGCATTTAGGGGCTATGATTCACCCCTCCACTTT.

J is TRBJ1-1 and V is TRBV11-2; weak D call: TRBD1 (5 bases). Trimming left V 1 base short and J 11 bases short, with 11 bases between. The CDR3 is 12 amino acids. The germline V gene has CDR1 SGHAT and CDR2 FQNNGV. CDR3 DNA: TGTGCCAGCAGCTTAGTAGGGGCAGGGGCTTTCTTT. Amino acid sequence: CASSLVGAGAFF. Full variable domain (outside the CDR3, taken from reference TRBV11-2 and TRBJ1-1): EAGVAQSPRYKIIEKRQSVAFWCNPISGHATLYWYQQILGQGPKLLIQFQNNGVVDDSQLPKDRFSAERLKGVDSTLKIQPAKLEDSAVYLCASSLVGAGAFFGQGTRLTVV.

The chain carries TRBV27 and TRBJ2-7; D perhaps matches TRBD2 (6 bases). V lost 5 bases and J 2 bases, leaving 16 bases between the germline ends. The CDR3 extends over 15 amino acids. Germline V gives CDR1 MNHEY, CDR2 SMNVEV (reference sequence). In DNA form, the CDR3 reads TGTGCCAGCAGTCCAGGACTACGTTACACCTACGAGCAGTACTTC. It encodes CASSPGLRYTYEQYF.

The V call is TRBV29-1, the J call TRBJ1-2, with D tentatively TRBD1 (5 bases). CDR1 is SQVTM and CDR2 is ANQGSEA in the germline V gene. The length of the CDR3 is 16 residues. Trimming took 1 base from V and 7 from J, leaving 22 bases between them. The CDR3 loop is CSVEAIPGAQVGGYTF. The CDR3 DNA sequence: TGCAGCGTTGAAGCTATACCTGGGGCGCAGGTCGGTGGCTACACCTTC. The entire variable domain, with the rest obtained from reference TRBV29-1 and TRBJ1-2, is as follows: SAVISQKPSRDICQRGTSLTIQCQVDSQVTMMFWYRQQPGQSLTLIATANQGSEATYESGFVIDKFPISRPNLTFSTLTVSNMSPEDSSIYLCSVEAIPGAQVGGYTFGSGTRLTVV.

Here the CDR3 DNA reads TGCGCCAGCAGCCAAGGCCCCGGGACAGGGACATATGGCTACACCTTC. This translates into CASSQGPGTGTYGYTF. The chain recombines TRBV4-3 with TRBJ1-2; 9 bases line up with TRBD1. Germline lookup yields CDR1 LGHNA and CDR2 YSLEER. This CDR3 has 16 amino acids. Trimming cost V 1 base and J 5 bases; bases outside gene matches: 8.

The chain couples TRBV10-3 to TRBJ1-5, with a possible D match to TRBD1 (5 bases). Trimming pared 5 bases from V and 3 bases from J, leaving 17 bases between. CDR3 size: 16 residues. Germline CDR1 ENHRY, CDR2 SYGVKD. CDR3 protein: CAISQGLSDNNQPQHF. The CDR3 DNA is TGTGCCATCAGTCAGGGCTTGTCAGACAACAATCAGCCCCAGCATTTT.

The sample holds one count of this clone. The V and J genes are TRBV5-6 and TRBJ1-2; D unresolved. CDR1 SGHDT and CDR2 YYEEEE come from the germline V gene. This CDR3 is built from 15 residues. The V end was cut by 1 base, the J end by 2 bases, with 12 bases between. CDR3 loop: CASSLTTDFNYGYTF. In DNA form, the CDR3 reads TGTGCCAGCAGCTTGACGACCGACTTCAACTATGGCTACACCTTC.

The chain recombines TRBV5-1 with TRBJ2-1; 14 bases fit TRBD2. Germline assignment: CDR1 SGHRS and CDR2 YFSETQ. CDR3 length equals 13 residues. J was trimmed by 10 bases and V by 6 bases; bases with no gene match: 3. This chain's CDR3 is CASKGLAGVEQFF. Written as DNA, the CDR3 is TGCGCCAGCAAGGGACTAGCGGGAGTGGAGCAGTTCTTC. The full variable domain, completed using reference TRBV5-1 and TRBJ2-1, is KAGVTQTPRYLIKTRGQQVTLSCSPISGHRSVSWYQQTPGQGLQFLFEYFSETQRNKGNFPGRFSGRQFSNSRSEMNVSTLELGDSALYLCASKGLAGVEQFFGPGTRLTVL.

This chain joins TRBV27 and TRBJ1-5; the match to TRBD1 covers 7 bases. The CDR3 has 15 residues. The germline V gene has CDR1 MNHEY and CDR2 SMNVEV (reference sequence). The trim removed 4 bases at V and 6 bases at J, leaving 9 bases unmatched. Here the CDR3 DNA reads TGTGCCAGCAGTTCGTTGACAGGGAGAAGTCAGCCCCAGCATTTT. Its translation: CASSSLTGRSQPQHF.

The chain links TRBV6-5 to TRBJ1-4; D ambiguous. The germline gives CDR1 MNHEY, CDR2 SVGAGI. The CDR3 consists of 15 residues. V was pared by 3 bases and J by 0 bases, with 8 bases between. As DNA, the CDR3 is TGTGCCAGCAGTTATACGGGAACAACTAATGAAAAACTGTTTTTT. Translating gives CASSYTGTTNEKLFF.

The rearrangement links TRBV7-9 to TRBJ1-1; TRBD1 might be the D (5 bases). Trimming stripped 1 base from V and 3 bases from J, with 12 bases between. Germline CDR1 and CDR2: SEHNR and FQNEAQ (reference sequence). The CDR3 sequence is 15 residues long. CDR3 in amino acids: CASSLEGVGYTEAFF. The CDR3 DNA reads TGTGCCAGCAGCTTAGAAGGGGTTGGGTACACTGAAGCTTTCTTT. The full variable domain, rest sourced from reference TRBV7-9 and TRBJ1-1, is DTGVSQNPRHKITKRGQNVTFRCDPISEHNRLYWYRQTLGQGPEFLTYFQNEAQLEKSRLLSDRFSAERPKGSFSTLEIQRTEQGDSAMYLCASSLEGVGYTEAFFGQGTRLTVV.

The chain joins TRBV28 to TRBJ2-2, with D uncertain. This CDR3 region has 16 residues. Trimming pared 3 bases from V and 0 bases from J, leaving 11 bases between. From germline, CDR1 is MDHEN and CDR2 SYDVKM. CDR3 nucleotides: TGTGCCAGCAGTTTCGCTCAGGAAGCGAACACCGGGGAGCTGTTTTTT. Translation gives CASSFAQEANTGELFF.

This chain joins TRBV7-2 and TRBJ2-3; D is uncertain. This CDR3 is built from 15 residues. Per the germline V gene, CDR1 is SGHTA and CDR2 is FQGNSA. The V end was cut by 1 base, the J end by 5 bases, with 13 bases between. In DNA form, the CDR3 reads TGTGCCAGCAGCTTAGGACGGGTTTATATAGATACGCAGTATTTT. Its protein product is CASSLGRVYIDTQYF.

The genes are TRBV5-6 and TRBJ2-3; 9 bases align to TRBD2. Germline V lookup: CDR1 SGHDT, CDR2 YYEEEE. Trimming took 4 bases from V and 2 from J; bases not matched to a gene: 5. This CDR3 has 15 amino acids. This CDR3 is CASSGRLADTDTQYF. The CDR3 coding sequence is TGTGCCAGCAGCGGACGACTAGCGGACACAGATACGCAGTATTTT.

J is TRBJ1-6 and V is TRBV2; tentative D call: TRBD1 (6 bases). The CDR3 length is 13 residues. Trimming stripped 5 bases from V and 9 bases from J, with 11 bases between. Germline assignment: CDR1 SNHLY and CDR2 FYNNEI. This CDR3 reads CASSSDSLSPLHF. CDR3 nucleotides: TGTGCCAGCAGTTCGGACAGCCTTTCACCCCTCCACTTT.

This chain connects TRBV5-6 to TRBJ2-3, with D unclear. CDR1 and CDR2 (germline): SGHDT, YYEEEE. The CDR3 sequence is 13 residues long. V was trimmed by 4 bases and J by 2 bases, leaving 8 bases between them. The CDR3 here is CASSPTDTDTQYF. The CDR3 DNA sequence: TGTGCCAGCAGCCCCACTGACACAGATACGCAGTATTTT.